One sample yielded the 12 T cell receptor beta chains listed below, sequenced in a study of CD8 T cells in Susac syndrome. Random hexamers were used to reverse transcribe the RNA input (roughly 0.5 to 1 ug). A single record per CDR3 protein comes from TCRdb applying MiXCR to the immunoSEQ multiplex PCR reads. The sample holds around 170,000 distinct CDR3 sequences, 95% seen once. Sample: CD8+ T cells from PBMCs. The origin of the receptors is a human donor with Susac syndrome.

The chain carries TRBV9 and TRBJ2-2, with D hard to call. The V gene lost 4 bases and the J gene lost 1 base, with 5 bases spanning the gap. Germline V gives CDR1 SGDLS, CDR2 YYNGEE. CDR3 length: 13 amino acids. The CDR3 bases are TGTGCCAGCAGCCCCTTGAACACCGGGGAGCTGTTTTTT. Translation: CASSPLNTGELFF.

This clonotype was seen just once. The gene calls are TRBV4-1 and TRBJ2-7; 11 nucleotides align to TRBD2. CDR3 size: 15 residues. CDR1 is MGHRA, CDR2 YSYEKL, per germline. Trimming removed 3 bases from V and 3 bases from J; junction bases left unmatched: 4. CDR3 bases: TGCGCCAGCAGCCAGGTGACTAGCGGGAACTACGAGCAGTACTTC. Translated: CASSQVTSGNYEQYF.

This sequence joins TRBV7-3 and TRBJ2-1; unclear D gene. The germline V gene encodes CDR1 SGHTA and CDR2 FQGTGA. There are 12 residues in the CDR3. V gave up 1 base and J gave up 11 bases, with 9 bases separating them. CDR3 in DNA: TGTGCCAGCAGCTTAAACGGTGGGAAGCAGTTCTTC. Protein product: CASSLNGGKQFF.

For the CDR3, the DNA is TGTGCCAGTAGTAAGGGACAGCCAATATACAATGAGCAGTTCTTC. Protein product: CASSKGQPIYNEQFF. This rearrangement joins TRBV19 to TRBJ2-1; 7 nucleotides match TRBD1. Trimming took 4 bases from V and 4 from J; bases not matched to a gene: 7. The germline V gene has CDR1 LNHDA and CDR2 SQIVND (reference sequence). The CDR3 has 15 amino acids.

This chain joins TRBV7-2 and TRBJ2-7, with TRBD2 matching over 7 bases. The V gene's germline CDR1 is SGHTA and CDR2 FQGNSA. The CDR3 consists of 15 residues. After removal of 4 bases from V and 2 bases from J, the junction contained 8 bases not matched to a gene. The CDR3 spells CASSSQPGLTYEQYF. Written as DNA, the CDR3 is TGTGCCAGCAGCTCACAGCCGGGACTAACCTACGAGCAGTACTTC.

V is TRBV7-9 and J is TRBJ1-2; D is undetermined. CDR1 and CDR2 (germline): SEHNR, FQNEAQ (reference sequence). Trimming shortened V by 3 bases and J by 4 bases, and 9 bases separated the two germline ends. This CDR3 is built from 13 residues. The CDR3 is CASSLGHSYGYTF. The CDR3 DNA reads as TGTGCCAGCAGCTTGGGCCATAGCTATGGCTACACCTTC.

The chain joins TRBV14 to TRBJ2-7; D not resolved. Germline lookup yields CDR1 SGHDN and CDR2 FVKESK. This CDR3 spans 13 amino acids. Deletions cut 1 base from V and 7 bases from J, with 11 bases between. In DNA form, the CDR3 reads TGTGCCAGCAGCCAAGCAGCCTTCTGGGAGCAGTACTTC. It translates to CASSQAAFWEQYF. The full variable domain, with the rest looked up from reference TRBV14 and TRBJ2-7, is EAGVTQFPSHSVIEKGQTVTLRCDPISGHDNLYWYRRVMGKEIKFLLHFVKESKQDESGMPNNRFLAERTGGTYSTLKVQPAELEDSGVYFCASSQAAFWEQYFGPGTRLTVT.

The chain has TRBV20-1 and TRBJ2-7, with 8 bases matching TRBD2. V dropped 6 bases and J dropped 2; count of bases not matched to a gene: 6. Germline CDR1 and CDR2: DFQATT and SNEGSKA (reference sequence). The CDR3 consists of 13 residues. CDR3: CSAAGTSTYEQYF. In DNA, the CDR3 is TGCAGTGCCGCCGGGACTAGTACCTACGAGCAGTACTTC.

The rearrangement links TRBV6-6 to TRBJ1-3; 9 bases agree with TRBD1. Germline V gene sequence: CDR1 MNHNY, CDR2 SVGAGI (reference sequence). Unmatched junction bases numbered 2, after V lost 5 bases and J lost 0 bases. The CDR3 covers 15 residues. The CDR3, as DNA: TGTGCCAGCAGTCTACAGGGGGCCTCTGGAAACACCATATATTTT. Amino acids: CASSLQGASGNTIYF.

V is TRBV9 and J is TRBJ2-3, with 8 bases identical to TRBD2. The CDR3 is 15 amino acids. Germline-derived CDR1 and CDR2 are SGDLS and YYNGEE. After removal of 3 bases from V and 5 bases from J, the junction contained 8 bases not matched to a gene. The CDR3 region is CASSAGGGPGDTQYF. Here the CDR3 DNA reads TGTGCCAGCAGCGCCGGCGGGGGGCCTGGAGATACGCAGTATTTT.

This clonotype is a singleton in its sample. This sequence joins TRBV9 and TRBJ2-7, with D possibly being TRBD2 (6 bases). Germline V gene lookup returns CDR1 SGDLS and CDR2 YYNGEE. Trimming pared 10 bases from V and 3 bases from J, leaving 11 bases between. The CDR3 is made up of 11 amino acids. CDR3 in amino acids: CAAGQGYEQYF. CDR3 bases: TGTGCCGCGGGGCAGGGCTACGAGCAGTACTTC.

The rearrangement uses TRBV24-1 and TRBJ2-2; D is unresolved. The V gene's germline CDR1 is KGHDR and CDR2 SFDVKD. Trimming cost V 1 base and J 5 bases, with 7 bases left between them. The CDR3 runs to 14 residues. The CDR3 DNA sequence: TGTGCCACCAGTGATTTTAAAGGGACCGGGGAGCTGTTTTTT. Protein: CATSDFKGTGELFF.